The 21 T cell receptor beta chains listed next were all sequenced from one sample in a study of OX40 agonist ivuxolimab in advanced cancers. Assay: immunoSEQ multiplex PCR; the TCRdb copy retains only in-frame clones and omits some. The sample holds 60,000 to 75,000 clones, approximately 85% seen once. Sequencing was performed on CD4+ or CD8+ T cells sorted from blood, taken in a trial of the OX40 agonist ivuxolimab. The receptors come from an adult with an advanced solid tumor such as melanoma, head and neck, liver or kidney cancer.

V usage is TRBV10-1 and J usage is TRBJ2-2, with D possibly matching TRBD1 (6 bases). V was clipped by 7 bases and J by 4 bases, with 13 bases between them. This CDR3 is built from 14 residues. Per the germline V gene, CDR1 is WNHNN and CDR2 is SYGVQD (reference sequence). The CDR3, as DNA: TGCGCCAGCACCCCGACAGGCTTCACCGGGGAGCTGTTTTTT. Its protein is CASTPTGFTGELFF.

The rearrangement uses TRBV9 and TRBJ2-1, with 10 bases lining up with TRBD1. The junction had 4 bases not matched to a gene; V was cut back by 0 bases and J by 10 bases. This CDR3 spans 14 amino acids. Germline CDR1 SGDLS, CDR2 YYNGEE. CDR3 sequence: CASSVGQGAREQFF. The CDR3 nucleotides read TGTGCCAGCAGCGTAGGACAGGGGGCTAGGGAGCAGTTCTTC.

The chain recombines TRBV20-1 with TRBJ2-7; D possibly corresponds to TRBD1 (5 bases). From germline, CDR1 is DFQATT and CDR2 SNEGSKA (reference sequence). The CDR3 is 11 residues long. V shed 7 bases and J shed 5 bases, with 12 bases lying between them. The CDR3 DNA is TGCAGTGTTATGACAGAAAACGAGCAGTACTTC. Translated, it gives CSVMTENEQYF.

This chain uses TRBV7-9 with TRBJ2-5; no definite D call. The CDR3 is 15 amino acids. The V end lost 1 base, the J end lost 1 base, and 10 bases lay between the germline ends. CDR1 SEHNR and CDR2 FQNEAQ come from the germline V gene (reference sequence). CDR3 in DNA: TGTGCCAGCAGCTTAGTGAGTGGATCCCAAGAGACCCAGTACTTC. Translation gives CASSLVSGSQETQYF.

This sequence joins TRBV5-1 and TRBJ2-1; D call uncertain. V was clipped by 0 bases and J by 0 bases, with 10 bases between them. This CDR3 contains 16 residues. Germline V CDR1 and CDR2: SGHRS, YFSETQ. The CDR3 DNA sequence: TGCGCCAGCAGCTTGGATGGGGATAGCTCCTACAATGAGCAGTTCTTC. It specifies CASSLDGDSSYNEQFF.

The rearrangement links TRBV7-9 to TRBJ1-2, with TRBD1 matching 7 bases. This CDR3 has 13 residues. J gave up 8 bases and V 1 base, and 4 bases lay outside the gene matches. Looked up from germline, CDR1 is SEHNR and CDR2 is FQNEAQ (reference sequence). CDR3 residues: CASSLVTGSGYTF. The CDR3, as DNA: TGTGCCAGCAGCTTAGTGACAGGGAGCGGCTACACCTTC. Complete variable domain (other parts from reference TRBV7-9 and TRBJ1-2): DTGVSQNPRHKITKRGQNVTFRCDPISEHNRLYWYRQTLGQGPEFLTYFQNEAQLEKSRLLSDRFSAERPKGSFSTLEIQRTEQGDSAMYLCASSLVTGSGYTFGSGTRLTVV.

This rearrangement joins TRBV19 to TRBJ1-2; 7 nucleotides agree with TRBD1. The CDR3 is 14 residues long. The germline V gene has CDR1 LNHDA and CDR2 SQIVND (reference sequence). Trimming cost V 3 bases and J 3 bases; bases outside gene matches: 4. The CDR3 is CASSMTGRDYGYTF. The CDR3 region has the DNA TGTGCCAGTAGTATGACAGGGAGGGACTATGGCTACACCTTC.

The genes are TRBV27 and TRBJ1-6; TRBD1 matches 10 bases. Germline CDR1 MNHEY, CDR2 SMNVEV (reference sequence). The CDR3 extends over 21 amino acids. V trimming: 6 bases; J trimming: 0 bases; junction bases outside the gene matches: 17. The CDR3 coding sequence is TGTGCCAGCAGAGTGGGCGTTGGGACAGGGGATTATAGCTCCTATAATTCACCCCTCCACTTT. Its protein product is CASRVGVGTGDYSSYNSPLHF.

The chain links TRBV7-6 to TRBJ2-1; a possible D gene is TRBD2 (5 bases). The V gene lost 1 base and the J gene lost 7 bases, with 14 bases spanning the gap. Looked up from germline, CDR1 is SGHVS and CDR2 is FNYEAQ. The CDR3 totals 15 residues. The CDR3 nucleotides read TGTGCCAGCAGCTTAGAGCCGGGGATAGGGAATGAGCAGTTCTTC. Translation: CASSLEPGIGNEQFF.

This clone was recorded a few times. This chain links TRBV5-1 with TRBJ1-1, with 10 bases aligning to TRBD1. The germline gives CDR1 SGHRS, CDR2 YFSETQ. The ends lost 0 bases at V and 11 bases at J; junction bases unmatched: 10. The CDR3 runs 15 residues. CDR3 coding DNA: TGCGCCAGCAGCTTGGCGACAGGGGGCTCAGGGAGTGCTTTCTTT. This encodes CASSLATGGSGSAFF.

The chain joins TRBV19 to TRBJ2-3; 8 nucleotides agree with TRBD2. This CDR3 contains 14 residues. Trimming cost V 10 bases and J 0 bases; bases outside gene matches: 6. Germline lookup yields CDR1 LNHDA and CDR2 SQIVND (reference sequence). Here the CDR3 reads CAISSGTSTDTQYF. As DNA, the CDR3 is TGTGCCATCAGTAGCGGGACTAGCACAGATACGCAGTATTTT.

In its sample, this clone was seen once. V is TRBV4-1 and J is TRBJ2-7; D is undetermined. Germline values: CDR1 MGHRA, CDR2 YSYEKL. The CDR3 covers 13 residues. V lost 0 bases and J 6 bases, leaving 9 bases between the germline ends. CDR3 sequence (DNA): TGCGCCAGCAGCCAAGATTTATGGTCCGAGCAGTACTTC. Protein product: CASSQDLWSEQYF.

V is TRBV30 and J is TRBJ2-3; 8 positions agree with TRBD1. The CDR3 is made up of 15 amino acids. The junction had 5 bases not matched to a gene; V was cut back by 3 bases and J by 0 bases. Germline values: CDR1 GTSNPN, CDR2 SVGIG (reference sequence). The CDR3 loop is CAWSSTGASTDTQYF. Here the CDR3 DNA reads TGTGCCTGGAGCTCGACAGGGGCGAGCACAGATACGCAGTATTTT.

The rearrangement uses TRBV13 and TRBJ1-6; D is undetermined. Germline lookup yields CDR1 PRHDT and CDR2 FYEKMQ (reference sequence). Trimming removed 8 bases at V and 7 bases at J, with 9 bases between. The CDR3 sequence is 12 residues long. The CDR3: CASGWRNSPLHF. In DNA form, the CDR3 reads TGTGCCAGCGGCTGGCGGAATTCACCCCTCCACTTT.

The rearrangement joins TRBV9 to TRBJ1-6; D uncertain. This CDR3 has 14 residues. CDR1 SGDLS and CDR2 YYNGEE come from the germline V gene. V was pared by 3 bases and J by 5 bases, with 9 bases between. The CDR3 region is CASSAGVNNSPLHF. In DNA form, the CDR3 reads TGTGCCAGCAGCGCCGGGGTAAATAATTCACCCCTCCACTTT.

The rearrangement joins TRBV11-2 to TRBJ2-7; no reliable D call. V was trimmed by 4 bases and J by 3 bases, leaving 13 bases between them. Germline V gene lookup returns CDR1 SGHAT and CDR2 FQNNGV. This CDR3 has 14 amino acids. This CDR3 reads CASSYLNVGYEQYF. The CDR3 DNA follows: TGTGCCAGCAGCTACCTCAACGTCGGCTACGAGCAGTACTTC. The full variable domain, its missing parts supplied by reference TRBV11-2 and TRBJ2-7, is EAGVAQSPRYKIIEKRQSVAFWCNPISGHATLYWYQQILGQGPKLLIQFQNNGVVDDSQLPKDRFSAERLKGVDSTLKIQPAKLEDSAVYLCASSYLNVGYEQYFGPGTRLTVT.

V and J are TRBV30 and TRBJ1-2; 7 nucleotides line up with TRBD1. The junction had 5 bases not matched to a gene; V was cut back by 0 bases and J by 7 bases. The V gene's germline CDR1 is GTSNPN and CDR2 SVGIG (reference sequence). This CDR3 contains 13 residues. The CDR3: CAWSVLGQVGYTF. Here the CDR3 DNA reads TGTGCCTGGAGTGTACTCGGACAGGTTGGCTACACCTTC. Complete variable domain (other parts from reference TRBV30 and TRBJ1-2): SQTIHQWPATLVQPVGSPLSLECTVEGTSNPNLYWYRQAAGRGLQLLFYSVGIGQISSEVPQNLSASRPQDRQFILSSKKLLLSDSGFYLCAWSVLGQVGYTFGSGTRLTVV.

This chain joins TRBV5-4 and TRBJ2-5; 10 bases map to TRBD2. V was clipped by 4 bases and J by 4 bases; unmatched bases: 1. CDR3 length equals 13 residues. In germline, CDR1 is SGHNT, CDR2 YYREEE (reference sequence). CDR3 loop: CASSRTSGETQYF. The DNA for the CDR3 is TGTGCCAGCAGCCGGACTAGCGGAGAGACCCAGTACTTC.

About this clone: At one end the junction does not follow the germline gene, possibly because of a read error. Other DNA sequences in the sample encode the same CDR3. V and J are TRBV30 and TRBJ1-4; TRBD1 matches 10 bases. Germline V gives CDR1 GTSNPN, CDR2 SVGIG (reference sequence). The CDR3 is 14 amino acids. In DNA form, the CDR3 reads TGCGCCTGGAGTGGGGGACAGGGGAGTGGAAAACTGTTTTTT. Its translation: CAWSGGQGSGKLFF.

The gene calls are TRBV6-1 and TRBJ1-2; the D is unclear. In germline, CDR1 is MNHNS, CDR2 SASEGT. V was clipped by 4 bases and J by 8 bases, with 11 bases between them. CDR3 size: 12 residues. This CDR3 is CASSVRPLGYTF. CDR3 DNA: TGTGCCAGCAGTGTTCGACCGTTGGGCTACACCTTC.

The chain uses TRBV7-8 and TRBJ1-1, with 8 bases aligning to TRBD1. CDR1 SGHVS and CDR2 FQNEAQ come from the germline V gene. The V gene end was trimmed by 5 bases and the J gene end by 5 bases; junction bases not matched to a gene: 10. The length of the CDR3 is 15 residues. The CDR3 reads CASSPSQTGVTEAFF. The CDR3 nucleotides read TGTGCCAGCAGCCCTTCTCAGACAGGGGTTACTGAAGCTTTCTTT.